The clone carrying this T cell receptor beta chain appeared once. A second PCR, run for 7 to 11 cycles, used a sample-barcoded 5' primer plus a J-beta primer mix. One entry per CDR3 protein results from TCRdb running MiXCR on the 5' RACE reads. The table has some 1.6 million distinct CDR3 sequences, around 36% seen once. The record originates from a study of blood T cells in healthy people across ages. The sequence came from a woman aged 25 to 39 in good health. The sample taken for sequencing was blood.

CDR3 sequence: CASNHRDLWGGDYTF. The CDR3 DNA is TGTGCCAGCAACCACCGGGACCTTTGGGGTGGTGACTACACCTTC. This rearrangement joins TRBV7-9 to TRBJ1-2; perhaps TRBD1 as D (5 bases). Trimming pared 7 bases from V and 10 bases from J, leaving 25 bases between. This CDR3 contains 15 residues. Germline V gene data show CDR1 as SEHNR and CDR2 as FQNEAQ (reference sequence).